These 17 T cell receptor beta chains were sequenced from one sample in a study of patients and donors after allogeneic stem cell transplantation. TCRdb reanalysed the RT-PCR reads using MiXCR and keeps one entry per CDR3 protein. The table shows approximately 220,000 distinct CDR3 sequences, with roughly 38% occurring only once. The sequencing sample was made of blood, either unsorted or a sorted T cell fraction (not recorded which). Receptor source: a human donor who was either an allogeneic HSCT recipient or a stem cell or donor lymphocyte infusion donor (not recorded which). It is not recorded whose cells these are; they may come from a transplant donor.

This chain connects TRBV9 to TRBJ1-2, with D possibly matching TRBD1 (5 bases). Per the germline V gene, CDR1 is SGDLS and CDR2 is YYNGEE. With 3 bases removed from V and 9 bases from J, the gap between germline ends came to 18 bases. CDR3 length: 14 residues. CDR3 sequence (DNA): TGTGCCAGCAGCGGATCAATAGGGGCGCGACGCTACACCTTC. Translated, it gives CASSGSIGARRYTF.

The CDR3 coding sequence is TGTGCCACCAGCAGAGGGGGTACGGCTTCACCCCTCCACTTT. It codes for CATSRGGTASPLHF. V gene TRBV15 combines with J gene TRBJ1-6; D remains ambiguous. Germline CDR1 is LNHNV and CDR2 is YYDKDF (reference sequence). Trimming took off 1 base at V and 9 bases at J, with 10 bases between the two ends. CDR3 length: 14 amino acids.

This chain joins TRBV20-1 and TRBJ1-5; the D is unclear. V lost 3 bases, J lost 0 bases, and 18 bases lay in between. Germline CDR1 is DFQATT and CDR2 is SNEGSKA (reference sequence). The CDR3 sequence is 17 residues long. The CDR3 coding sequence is TGCAGTGCTAGTCCGGGAATCCTAAGGAATAGCAATCAGCCCCAGCATTTT. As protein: CSASPGILRNSNQPQHF.

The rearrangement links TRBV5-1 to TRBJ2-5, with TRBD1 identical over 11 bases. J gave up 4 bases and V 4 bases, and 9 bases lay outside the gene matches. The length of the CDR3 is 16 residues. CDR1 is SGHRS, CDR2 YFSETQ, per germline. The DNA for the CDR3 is TGCGCCAGCAGCGGCACCGGACAGGGGGCGAGAGAGACCCAGTACTTC. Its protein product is CASSGTGQGARETQYF.

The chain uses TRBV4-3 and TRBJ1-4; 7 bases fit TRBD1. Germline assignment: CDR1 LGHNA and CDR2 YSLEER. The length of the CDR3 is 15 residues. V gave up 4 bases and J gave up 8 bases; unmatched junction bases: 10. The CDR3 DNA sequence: TGCGCCAGCAGCCTACTAGGGGGCGAGCCCGAAAAACTGTTTTTT. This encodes CASSLLGGEPEKLFF.

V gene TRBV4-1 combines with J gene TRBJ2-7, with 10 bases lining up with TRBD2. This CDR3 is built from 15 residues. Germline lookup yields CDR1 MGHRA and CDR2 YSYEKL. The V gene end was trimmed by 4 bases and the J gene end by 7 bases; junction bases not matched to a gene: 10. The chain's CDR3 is CASSLGEGLAREQYF. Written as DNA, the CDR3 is TGCGCCAGCAGCCTAGGCGAGGGACTAGCGCGAGAGCAGTACTTC.

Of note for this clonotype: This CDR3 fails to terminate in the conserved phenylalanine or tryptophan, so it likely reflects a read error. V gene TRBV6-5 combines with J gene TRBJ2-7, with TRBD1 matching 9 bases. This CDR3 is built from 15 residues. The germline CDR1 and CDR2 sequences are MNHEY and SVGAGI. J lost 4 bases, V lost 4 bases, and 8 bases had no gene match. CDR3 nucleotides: TGTGCCAGCAGTTCTACCGGGACAGGGATGTACGAGCAGTACCTC. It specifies CASSSTGTGMYEQYL.

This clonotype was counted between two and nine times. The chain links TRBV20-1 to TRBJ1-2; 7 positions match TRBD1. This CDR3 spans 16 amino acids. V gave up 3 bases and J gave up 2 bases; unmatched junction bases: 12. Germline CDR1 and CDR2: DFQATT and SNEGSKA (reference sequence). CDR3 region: CSASPMTGRENYGYTF. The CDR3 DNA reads TGCAGTGCTAGTCCCATGACAGGGAGGGAGAACTATGGCTACACCTTC.

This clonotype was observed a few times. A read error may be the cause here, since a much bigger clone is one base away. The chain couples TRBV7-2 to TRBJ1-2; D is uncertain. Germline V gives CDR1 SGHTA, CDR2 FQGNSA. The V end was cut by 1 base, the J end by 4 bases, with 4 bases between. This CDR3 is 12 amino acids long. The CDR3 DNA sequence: TGTGCCAGCAGCTTAGAAGTCTATGGCTACACCTTC. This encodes CASSLEVYGYTF. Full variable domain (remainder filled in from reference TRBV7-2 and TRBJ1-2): GAGVSQSPSNKVTEKGKDVELRCDPISGHTALYWYRQSLGQGLEFLIYFQGNSAPDKSGLPSDRFSAERTGGSVSTLTIQRTQQEDSAVYLCASSLEVYGYTFGSGTRLTVV.

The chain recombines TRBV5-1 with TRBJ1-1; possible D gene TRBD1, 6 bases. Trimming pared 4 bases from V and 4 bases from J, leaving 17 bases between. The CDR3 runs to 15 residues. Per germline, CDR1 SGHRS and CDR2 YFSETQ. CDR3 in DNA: TGCGCCAGCAGCCTGAGTCAGGGGATGGGCACTGAAGCTTTCTTT. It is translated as CASSLSQGMGTEAFF.

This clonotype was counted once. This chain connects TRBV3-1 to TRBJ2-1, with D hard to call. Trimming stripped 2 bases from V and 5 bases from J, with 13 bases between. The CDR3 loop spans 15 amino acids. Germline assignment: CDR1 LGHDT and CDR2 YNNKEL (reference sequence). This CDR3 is CASSQSKRTDNEQFF. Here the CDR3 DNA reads TGTGCCAGCAGCCAATCGAAGAGGACCGACAATGAGCAGTTCTTC.

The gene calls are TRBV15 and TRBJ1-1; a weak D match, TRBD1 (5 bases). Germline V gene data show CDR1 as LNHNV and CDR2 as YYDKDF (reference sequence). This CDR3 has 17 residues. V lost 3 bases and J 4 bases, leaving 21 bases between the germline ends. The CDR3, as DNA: TGTGCCACCAGCAGTGAAACACTCAGGGCGGGTGGCACTGAAGCTTTCTTT. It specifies CATSSETLRAGGTEAFF.

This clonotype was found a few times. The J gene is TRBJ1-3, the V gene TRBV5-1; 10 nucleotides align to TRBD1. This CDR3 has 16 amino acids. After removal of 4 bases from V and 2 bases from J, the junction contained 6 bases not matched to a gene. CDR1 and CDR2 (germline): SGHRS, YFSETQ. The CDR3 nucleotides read TGCGCCAGCAGCGTAGGACAGGGGGGGCCTGGAAACACCATATATTTT. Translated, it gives CASSVGQGGPGNTIYF.

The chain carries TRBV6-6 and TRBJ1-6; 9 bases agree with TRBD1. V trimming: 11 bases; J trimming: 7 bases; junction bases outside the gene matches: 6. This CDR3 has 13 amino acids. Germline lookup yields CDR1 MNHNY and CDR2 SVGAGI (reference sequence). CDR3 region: CAGGTGKNSPLHF. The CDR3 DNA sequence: TGTGCCGGAGGGACAGGGAAAAATTCACCCCTCCACTTT.

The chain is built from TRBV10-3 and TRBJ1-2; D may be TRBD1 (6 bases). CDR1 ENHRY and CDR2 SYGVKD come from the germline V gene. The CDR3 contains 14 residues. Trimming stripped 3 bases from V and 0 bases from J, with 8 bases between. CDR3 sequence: CAISDGQSNYGYTF. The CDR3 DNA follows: TGTGCCATCAGTGACGGACAGTCTAACTATGGCTACACCTTC.

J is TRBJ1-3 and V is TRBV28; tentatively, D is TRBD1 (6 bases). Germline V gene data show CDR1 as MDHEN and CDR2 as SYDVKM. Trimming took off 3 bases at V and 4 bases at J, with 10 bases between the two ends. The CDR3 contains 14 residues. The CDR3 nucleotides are TGTGCCAGCAGTTTTGCGGGGGCGGGAAACACCATATATTTT. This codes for CASSFAGAGNTIYF.

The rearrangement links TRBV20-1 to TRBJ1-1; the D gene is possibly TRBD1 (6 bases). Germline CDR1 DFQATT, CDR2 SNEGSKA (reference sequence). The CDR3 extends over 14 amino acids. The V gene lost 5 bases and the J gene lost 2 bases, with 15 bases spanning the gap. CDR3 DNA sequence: TGCAGTGCTGCCATGGGGGCCCTTAACACTGAAGCTTTCTTT. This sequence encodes CSAAMGALNTEAFF.